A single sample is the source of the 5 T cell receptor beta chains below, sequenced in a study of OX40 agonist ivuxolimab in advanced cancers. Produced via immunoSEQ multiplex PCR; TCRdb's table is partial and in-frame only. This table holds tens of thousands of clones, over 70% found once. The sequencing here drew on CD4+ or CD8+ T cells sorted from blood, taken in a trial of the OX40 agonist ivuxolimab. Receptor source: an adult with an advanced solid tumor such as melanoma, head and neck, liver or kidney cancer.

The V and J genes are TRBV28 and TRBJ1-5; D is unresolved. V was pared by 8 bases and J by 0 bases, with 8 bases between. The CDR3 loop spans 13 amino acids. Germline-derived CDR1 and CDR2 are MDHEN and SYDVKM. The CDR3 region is CASSRDSNQPQHF. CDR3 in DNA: TGTGCCAGCTCCCGGGATAGCAATCAGCCCCAGCATTTT.

The CDR3 reads CASSPVGPWDEQYF. The CDR3 DNA reads TGTGCCAGCAGTCCAGTGGGACCCTGGGACGAGCAGTACTTC. V gene TRBV6-5 combines with J gene TRBJ2-7; D could derive from TRBD1 or TRBD2 (5 bases each). Germline CDR1 is MNHEY and CDR2 is SVGAGI. The germline V and J ends were trimmed by 5 bases and 5 bases, with 16 bases remaining between them. This CDR3 comprises 14 residues.

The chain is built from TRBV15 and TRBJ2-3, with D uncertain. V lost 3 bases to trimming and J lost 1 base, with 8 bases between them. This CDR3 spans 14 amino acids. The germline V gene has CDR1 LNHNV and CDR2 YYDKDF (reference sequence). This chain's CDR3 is CATSRGTGTDTQYF. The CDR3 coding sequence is TGTGCCACCAGCAGGGGCACGGGCACAGATACGCAGTATTTT.

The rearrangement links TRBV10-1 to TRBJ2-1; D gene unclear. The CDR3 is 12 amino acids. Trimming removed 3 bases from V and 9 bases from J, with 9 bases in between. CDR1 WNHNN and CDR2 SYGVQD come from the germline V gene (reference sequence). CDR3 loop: CASSDPAGEQFF. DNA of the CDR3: TGCGCCAGCAGTGACCCCGCAGGTGAGCAGTTCTTC.

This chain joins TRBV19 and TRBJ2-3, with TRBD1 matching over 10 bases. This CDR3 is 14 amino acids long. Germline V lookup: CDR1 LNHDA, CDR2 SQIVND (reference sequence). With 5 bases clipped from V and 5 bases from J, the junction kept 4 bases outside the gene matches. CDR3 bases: TGTGCCAGTAGTTTCGGACAGGGGGGAGATACGCAGTATTTT. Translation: CASSFGQGGDTQYF.